Following are 5 T cell receptor beta chains from one sample sequenced in a study of blood T cell repertoires in COVID-19. The repertoire was sequenced with immunoSEQ multiplex PCR; TCRdb's copy has only in-frame clones and lacks some. The sample records 65,000 to 80,000 clones, 87% being singletons. Sequencing input: peripheral blood. These receptors came from a man aged 50 or older with active COVID-19.

The chain links TRBV13 to TRBJ2-7; 7 bases map to TRBD2. The V and J ends lost 5 bases and 3 bases, in that order; junction bases with no gene match: 10. The CDR3 spans 15 residues. Germline CDR1 reads PRHDT; CDR2 reads FYEKMQ (reference sequence). CDR3 sequence: CASSRQGGLGYEQYF. CDR3 nucleotide sequence: TGTGCCAGCAGCCGTCAGGGAGGGTTAGGCTACGAGCAGTACTTC.

The J gene is TRBJ2-7, the V gene TRBV5-6, with TRBD1 as a possible D gene (5 bases). The V end lost 3 bases, the J end lost 3 bases, and 19 bases lay between the germline ends. The CDR3 is 16 residues long. Looked up from germline, CDR1 is SGHDT and CDR2 is YYEEEE. The CDR3 region is CASSSLMGKGNYEQYF. DNA for the CDR3: TGTGCCAGCAGCTCCCTGATGGGTAAGGGGAACTACGAGCAGTACTTC.

This clone was observed once. The chain has TRBV27 and TRBJ1-4; 9 bases agree with TRBD1. The junction had 7 bases not matched to a gene; V was cut back by 6 bases and J by 8 bases. The length of the CDR3 is 14 residues. Looked up from germline, CDR1 is MNHEY and CDR2 is SMNVEV (reference sequence). The CDR3 reads CASRVGTGNEKLFF. The CDR3 bases are TGTGCCAGCAGAGTAGGGACAGGGAACGAAAAACTGTTTTTT. Together with reference TRBV27 and TRBJ1-4, the CDR3 gives the full variable domain: EAQVTQNPRYLITVTGKKLTVTCSQNMNHEYMSWYRQDPGLGLRQIYYSMNVEVTDKGDVPEGYKVSRKEKRNFPLILESPSPNQTSLYFCASRVGTGNEKLFFGSGTQLSVL.

This clone was observed a few times. The chain links TRBV10-3 to TRBJ1-4; TRBD1 matches 7 bases. V shed 10 bases and J 6 bases; nucleotides not matched to a gene: 8. CDR3 length: 13 residues. CDR1 and CDR2 from the germline V gene are ENHRY and SYGVKD. The CDR3 sequence: CATGDSGDEKLFF. CDR3 sequence (DNA): TGTGCCACGGGGGACAGTGGGGATGAAAAACTGTTTTTT.

The chain couples TRBV28 to TRBJ1-1; D call uncertain. Germline loops: CDR1 MDHEN, CDR2 SYDVKM. The germline V and J ends were trimmed by 5 bases and 10 bases, with 14 bases remaining between them. This CDR3 comprises 12 residues. The CDR3 protein is CASSPPTRGAFF. DNA for the CDR3: TGTGCCAGCAGTCCCCCTACCCGGGGAGCTTTCTTT.